One T cell receptor (beta chain) is described in this entry. What it binds is not known. This record comes from a study of T cell responses to AZD1222 COVID-19 vaccine. General study points: Donors were chiefly white British, with a greater number of females, and clonal diversity was perhaps underestimated. Baseline serostatus was positive in only six or seven AZD1222 recipients.

Method: immunoSEQ multiplex PCR; TCRdb's copy keeps in-frame clones and lacks some. This table holds roughly 150,000 clones, around 87% found once. This material consisted of peripheral blood, taken on day 0 of AZD1222 vaccination. This receptor was taken from an adult in good health.

The CDR3 sequence: CASSASGWTEAFF. CDR3 DNA sequence: TGTGCCAGCAGTGCCTCAGGCTGGACTGAAGCTTTCTTT. The chain joins TRBV2 to TRBJ1-1; D is undetermined. The germline V gene encodes CDR1 SNHLY and CDR2 FYNNEI. Trimming shortened V by 4 bases and J by 5 bases, and 11 bases separated the two germline ends. The CDR3 totals 13 residues.